These 24 T cell receptor beta chains were sequenced from one sample in a study of blood T cell repertoires in COVID-19. Repertoires were generated with immunoSEQ multiplex PCR, while TCRdb's copy carries only in-frame clones and drops some. The sample holds under 75,000 clones, around 84% seen once. The sequenced sample consisted of peripheral blood. These receptors came from a man aged 60 to 69 with acute or convalescent COVID-19.

Here the CDR3 DNA reads TGTGCCAGTAGCCGACAGGGGGATGGCTACACCTTC. Residues: CASSRQGDGYTF. V usage is TRBV19 and J usage is TRBJ1-2; TRBD1 aligns across 9 bases. The junction had 2 bases not matched to a gene; V was cut back by 6 bases and J by 6 bases. This CDR3 has 12 amino acids. Looked up from germline, CDR1 is LNHDA and CDR2 is SQIVND (reference sequence). The variable domain in full, with the rest retrieved from reference TRBV19 and TRBJ1-2, is DGGITQSPKYLFRKEGQNVTLSCEQNLNHDAMYWYRQDPGQGLRLIYYSQIVNDFQKGDIAEGYSVSREKKESFPLTVTSAQKNPTAFYLCASSRQGDGYTFGSGTRLTVV.

The V and J genes are TRBV12-5 and TRBJ2-3, with D possibly matching TRBD1 (5 bases). The germline CDR1 and CDR2 sequences are LGHNT and FRNRAP. This CDR3 region has 18 residues. The V end lost 2 bases, the J end lost 2 bases, and 20 bases lay between the germline ends. CDR3: CASGLNGMAGLYTDTQYF. CDR3 nucleotide sequence: TGTGCTAGTGGTTTGAACGGTATGGCAGGGCTATACACAGATACGCAGTATTTT.

This clone was seen just once. This chain links TRBV6-5 with TRBJ1-5, with 7 bases aligning to TRBD1. Germline lookup yields CDR1 MNHEY and CDR2 SVGAGI. This CDR3 is 14 amino acids long. The junction had 9 bases not matched to a gene; V was cut back by 7 bases and J by 6 bases. CDR3 amino acids: CASTPGTVGQPQHF. As DNA, the CDR3 is TGTGCCAGCACCCCCGGGACAGTGGGTCAGCCCCAGCATTTT.

The chain joins TRBV18 to TRBJ2-7, with TRBD2 matching 7 bases. V shed 3 bases, J shed 6 bases, and the junction held 11 bases outside the gene matches. CDR1 is KGHSH and CDR2 is LQKENI in the germline V gene. CDR3 length: 15 residues. CDR3 DNA: TGTGCCAGCTCACCCAGACTAGCACCACAGGCCGAGCAGTACTTC. Its protein product is CASSPRLAPQAEQYF.

In DNA, the CDR3 is TGCGCCAGCAGCTTTGGAGGGTACGAGCAGTACTTC. Translated, it gives CASSFGGYEQYF. The chain joins TRBV5-1 to TRBJ2-7; possibly TRBD2 for D (6 bases). Between the trimmed V and J ends, which lost 2 bases and 4 bases, there was a span of 7 bases. This CDR3 has 12 amino acids. Germline V lookup: CDR1 SGHRS, CDR2 YFSETQ.

The chain has TRBV5-1 and TRBJ2-5; 11 bases are a match to TRBD2. This CDR3 spans 15 amino acids. Germline CDR1 is SGHRS and CDR2 is YFSETQ. The junction had 6 bases not matched to a gene; V was cut back by 3 bases and J by 5 bases. CDR3 in amino acids: CASSSLAGGQETQYF. CDR3 nucleotide sequence: TGCGCCAGCAGCTCCTTAGCGGGGGGGCAGGAGACCCAGTACTTC.

This clone qualifies as medium-sized (0.01 to 0.1%). This chain joins TRBV15 and TRBJ1-1, with 7 positions matching TRBD1. The trim removed 0 bases at V and 10 bases at J, leaving 11 bases unmatched. Germline V gene data show CDR1 as LNHNV and CDR2 as YYDKDF (reference sequence). The CDR3 is 15 amino acids. The CDR3 protein is CATSRDVDREVPAFF. The CDR3 DNA is TGTGCCACCAGCAGAGATGTAGACAGGGAGGTCCCAGCTTTCTTT.

Only a few counts were recorded for this clone. V gene TRBV7-9 combines with J gene TRBJ1-2, with 9 bases aligning to TRBD1. Trimming at V came to 5 bases and at J to 5 bases, leaving 9 bases not matched to a gene. The CDR3 consists of 15 residues. CDR1 SEHNR and CDR2 FQNEAQ come from the germline V gene (reference sequence). CDR3 in DNA: TGTGCCAGCAGCAGTACAGGGGGCGGGTGGTATGGCTACACCTTC. It specifies CASSSTGGGWYGYTF.

The genes are TRBV5-6 and TRBJ1-5, with 11 bases lining up with TRBD1. The CDR3 sequence is 15 residues long. Germline V gene sequence: CDR1 SGHDT, CDR2 YYEEEE. Unmatched junction bases numbered 6, after V lost 4 bases and J lost 6 bases. Here the CDR3 DNA reads TGTGCCAGCAGCGTTTCTGGGACAGGGGGTCAGCCCCAGCATTTT. Translation gives CASSVSGTGGQPQHF.

The V call is TRBV15, the J call TRBJ1-2; D possibly corresponds to TRBD1 (6 bases). Germline values: CDR1 LNHNV, CDR2 YYDKDF (reference sequence). V lost 0 bases and J 4 bases, leaving 12 bases between the germline ends. CDR3 length: 15 residues. The CDR3 sequence: CATSRDRQGTYGYTF. CDR3 sequence (DNA): TGTGCCACCAGCAGAGATCGGCAGGGGACCTATGGCTACACCTTC.

The J gene is TRBJ2-3, the V gene TRBV18; the D gene is possibly TRBD1 (6 bases). Germline V gene sequence: CDR1 KGHSH, CDR2 LQKENI. This CDR3 contains 15 residues. V was clipped by 4 bases and J by 0 bases, with 11 bases between them. The CDR3 here is CASSLGQSSTDTQYF. The CDR3 DNA is TGTGCCAGCTCACTCGGACAGAGCAGCACAGATACGCAGTATTTT.

The V gene is TRBV30, the J gene TRBJ1-3, with a tentative D call TRBD1 (6 bases). V dropped 0 bases and J dropped 3 bases, with 12 bases sitting between them. Germline-derived CDR1 and CDR2 are GTSNPN and SVGIG (reference sequence). This CDR3 region has 15 residues. Here the CDR3 DNA reads TGTGCCTGGAGTGTTGTCACAGGGTTTGGAAACACCATATATTTT. As protein: CAWSVVTGFGNTIYF.

This chain joins TRBV2 and TRBJ2-7; perhaps TRBD2 as D (6 bases). The germline V gene encodes CDR1 SNHLY and CDR2 FYNNEI. CDR3 length equals 13 residues. Trimming removed 4 bases at V and 4 bases at J, with 11 bases between. This chain's CDR3 is CASSGTTQYEQYF. The DNA of the CDR3 is TGTGCCAGCAGTGGGACTACGCAGTACGAGCAGTACTTC.

The gene calls are TRBV5-3 and TRBJ2-7; the match to TRBD1 covers 7 bases. TRBV5-3 qualifies as an ORF whose function is uncertain. This CDR3 contains 15 residues. Trimming took 2 bases from V and 1 from J; bases not matched to a gene: 6. Written as DNA, the CDR3 is TGTGCCAGAAGCTTCCCACAGGGGCCATCCTACGAGCAGTACTTC. Translation: CARSFPQGPSYEQYF.

The genes are TRBV19 and TRBJ2-1; D gene unclear. Trimming shortened V by 8 bases and J by 0 bases, and 14 bases separated the two germline ends. Germline CDR1 is LNHDA and CDR2 is SQIVND (reference sequence). This CDR3 is built from 15 residues. CDR3 in DNA: TGTGCCAGTTCCACTACCCGGAGCTCCTACAATGAGCAGTTCTTC. This encodes CASSTTRSSYNEQFF.

This rearrangement joins TRBV7-3 to TRBJ2-7, with D possibly being TRBD1 (6 bases). The CDR3 has 16 residues. V lost 5 bases and J lost 0, with 17 bases in between. Germline lookup yields CDR1 SGHTA and CDR2 FQGTGA. The CDR3 DNA is TGTGCCAGCAGCCCCAGTCCGACAGGTTACTCCTACGAGCAGTACTTC. Protein: CASSPSPTGYSYEQYF.

The chain employs TRBV11-3 and TRBJ2-2, with 8 bases matching TRBD2. The J segment lost 0 bases and the V segment lost 5 bases, leaving 5 bases of the junction unmatched. The CDR3 loop spans 16 amino acids. Germline V gives CDR1 SGHNT, CDR2 YENEEA. The CDR3 protein is CASSPRAGANTGELFF. The CDR3 DNA reads as TGTGCCAGCAGCCCTCGAGCGGGGGCGAACACCGGGGAGCTGTTTTTT.

This sequence joins TRBV20-1 and TRBJ1-1, with 10 nucleotides matching TRBD1. This CDR3 is built from 15 residues. Germline CDR1 is DFQATT and CDR2 is SNEGSKA (reference sequence). The J segment lost 4 bases and the V segment lost 3 bases, leaving 8 bases of the junction unmatched. CDR3 coding DNA: TGCAGTGCTAGTGACAGGGGGCAGGGGAGCACTGAAGCTTTCTTT. This gives the protein CSASDRGQGSTEAFF.

The gene calls are TRBV20-1 and TRBJ1-3; D unclear. This CDR3 has 13 residues. V shed 3 bases and J shed 4 bases, with 10 bases lying between them. CDR1 and CDR2 from the germline V gene are DFQATT and SNEGSKA (reference sequence). The CDR3 sequence is CSASDPQGNTIYF. The CDR3 DNA sequence: TGCAGTGCTAGTGATCCTCAGGGAAACACCATATATTTT.

The chain uses TRBV3-1 (or the pseudogene TRBV3-2) and TRBJ2-1; the D gene is possibly TRBD2 (5 bases). The germline V gene encodes CDR1 LGHDT and CDR2 YNNKEL (reference sequence). The CDR3 covers 13 residues. V was trimmed by 1 base and J by 9 bases, leaving 10 bases between them. DNA of the CDR3: TGTGCCAGCAGCCAAGGAGGGTTCGGTGAGCAGTTCTTC. The encoded protein is CASSQGGFGEQFF.

The rearrangement uses TRBV27 and TRBJ1-3, with 7 nucleotides matching TRBD1. This CDR3 has 15 amino acids. The ends lost 2 bases at V and 2 bases at J; junction bases unmatched: 3. The germline gives CDR1 MNHEY, CDR2 SMNVEV (reference sequence). The CDR3 here is CASSLDRAAGNTIYF. The CDR3 DNA reads as TGTGCCAGCAGTTTAGACAGGGCGGCTGGAAACACCATATATTTT.

The J gene is TRBJ1-1, the V gene TRBV5-1, with unresolved D. Germline CDR1 reads SGHRS; CDR2 reads YFSETQ. The V end was cut by 2 bases, the J end by 2 bases, with 4 bases between. This CDR3 has 12 amino acids. CDR3 amino acids: CASSFSNTEAFF. Here the CDR3 DNA reads TGCGCCAGCAGCTTTTCAAACACTGAAGCTTTCTTT.

The chain combines TRBV5-1 with TRBJ2-1, with D perhaps matching TRBD2 (6 bases). The CDR3 runs 15 residues. V was trimmed by 3 bases and J by 7 bases, leaving 17 bases between them. Germline CDR1 SGHRS, CDR2 YFSETQ. CDR3 region: CASSSGGREGNEQFF. The CDR3 DNA is TGCGCCAGCAGCTCCGGGGGAAGGGAAGGGAATGAGCAGTTCTTC.

This chain links TRBV20-1 with TRBJ2-1; 10 nucleotides match TRBD2. CDR3 length: 11 amino acids. V lost 1 base and J lost 14; bases outside the gene matches: 2. The V gene's germline CDR1 is DFQATT and CDR2 SNEGSKA (reference sequence). The CDR3 coding sequence is TGCAGTGCTAGAGGGGGGACTAGCGAGTTCTTC. The encoded protein is CSARGGTSEFF.